The source of this T cell receptor (beta chain) is a study of blood T cell repertoires in COVID-19. Only in-frame clones appear in the TCRdb table, and some are missing; sequencing was by immunoSEQ multiplex PCR. The top ten hold about 4% of the sample, which has roughly 250,000 clones, 65% to 80% seen once. With 4 bases removed from V and 3 bases from J, the gap between germline ends came to 12 bases. This CDR3 region has 14 residues. Germline V gene lookup returns CDR1 LGHDT and CDR2 YNNKEL (reference sequence). This clone was detected a few times. This chain uses TRBV3-1 (or the pseudogene TRBV3-2) with TRBJ1-1; D is ambiguous. Sequenced sample: peripheral blood. The sequence was obtained from a woman aged 40 to 55 with active or convalescent COVID-19. The CDR3 sequence: CASSPLARDTEAFF. Here the CDR3 DNA reads TGTGCCAGCAGCCCCCTAGCCCGGGACACTGAAGCTTTCTTT.